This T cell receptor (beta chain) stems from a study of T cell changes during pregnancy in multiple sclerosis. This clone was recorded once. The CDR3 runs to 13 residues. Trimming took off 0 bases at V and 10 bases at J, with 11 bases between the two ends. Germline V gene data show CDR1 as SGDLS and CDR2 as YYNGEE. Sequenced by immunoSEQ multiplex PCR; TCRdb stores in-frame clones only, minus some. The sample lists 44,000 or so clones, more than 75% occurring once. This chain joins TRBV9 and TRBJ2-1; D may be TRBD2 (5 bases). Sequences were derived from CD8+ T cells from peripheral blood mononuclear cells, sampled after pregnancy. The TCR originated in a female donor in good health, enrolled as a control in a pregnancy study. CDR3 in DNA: TGTGCCAGCAGCGTAGGGGGAGAGTCAGAGCAGTTCTTC. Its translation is CASSVGGESEQFF.